The 21 T cell receptor beta chains listed next were all sequenced from one sample in a study of shared clonotypes between healthy human individuals. Clones were read by immunoSEQ multiplex PCR, and TCRdb kept only the in-frame ones, dropping some. This sample carries 2 million to 3 million clones, 80% to 95% of them seen once, and the ten largest clones take around 0.4%. The sample consisted of naive CD4+ T cells from PBMCs. Subset described: CD45RA+ positively selected. The receptors originated from a man aged 18 to 29 in good health. Some clones in this sample may be carry-over from other donors' samples.

The chain recombines TRBV5-6 with TRBJ1-5; 7 nucleotides align to TRBD1. V shed 4 bases, J shed 4 bases, and the junction held 5 bases outside the gene matches. The CDR3 totals 14 residues. The germline gives CDR1 SGHDT, CDR2 YYEEEE. The CDR3 DNA reads TGTGCCAGCAGCGGGGGACAGACAAATCAGCCCCAGCATTTT. Translated: CASSGGQTNQPQHF.

This sequence joins TRBV6-1 and TRBJ2-1, with a weak D call TRBD2 (6 bases). The ends were cut back, 5 bases at V and 12 bases at J, with 23 bases in the middle. The CDR3 spans 15 residues. The germline V gene encodes CDR1 MNHNS and CDR2 SASEGT. The CDR3 protein is CASSIDSGPRNRQFF. In DNA form, the CDR3 reads TGTGCCAGCAGTATCGATAGCGGTCCTCGGAATCGGCAGTTCTTC.

The chain recombines TRBV30 with TRBJ1-4; D remains ambiguous. The V and J ends lost 3 bases and 3 bases respectively, with 11 bases between them. The CDR3 contains 14 residues. Per germline, CDR1 GTSNPN and CDR2 SVGIG (reference sequence). In DNA, the CDR3 is TGTGCCTGGAGCGACGGACGGGCTAATGAAAAACTGTTTTTT. It specifies CAWSDGRANEKLFF.

The chain has TRBV6-1 and TRBJ2-2; no clear D gene. The germline gives CDR1 MNHNS, CDR2 SASEGT. Between the trimmed V and J ends, which lost 4 bases and 1 base, there was a span of 13 bases. The CDR3 contains 16 residues. Written as DNA, the CDR3 is TGTGCCAGCAGTGGGGTGCCGAGAGAGAACACCGGGGAGCTGTTTTTT. It codes for CASSGVPRENTGELFF.

The J gene is TRBJ1-5, the V gene TRBV25-1; 7 nucleotides line up with TRBD1. Looked up from germline, CDR1 is MGHDK and CDR2 is SYGVNS. The CDR3 runs to 18 residues. The V gene end was trimmed by 1 base and the J gene end by 2 bases; junction bases not matched to a gene: 11. The CDR3 sequence is CASSELRGRDTGNQPQHF. DNA for the CDR3: TGTGCCAGCAGTGAATTAAGGGGGCGGGATACAGGCAATCAGCCCCAGCATTTT.

The rearrangement links TRBV30 to TRBJ2-1, with 8 bases matching TRBD1. V lost 0 bases and J lost 0; bases outside the gene matches: 7. The CDR3 totals 17 residues. The V gene's germline CDR1 is GTSNPN and CDR2 SVGIG (reference sequence). The CDR3 loop is CAWSVSVTGVSYNEQFF. Here the CDR3 DNA reads TGTGCCTGGAGTGTATCCGTGACAGGGGTCTCCTACAATGAGCAGTTCTTC.

The J gene is TRBJ2-6, the V gene TRBV25-1; the D gene is possibly TRBD1 (5 bases). Trimming cost V 6 bases and J 0 bases, with 9 bases left between them. The CDR3 contains 15 residues. Germline V gene lookup returns CDR1 MGHDK and CDR2 SYGVNS. The CDR3 reads CASRHDSSGANVLTF. The DNA for the CDR3 is TGTGCCAGCAGACACGACAGCTCTGGGGCCAACGTCCTGACTTTC.

The V and J genes are TRBV7-9 and TRBJ2-5, with 7 positions matching TRBD1. V shed 5 bases, J shed 5 bases, and the junction held 5 bases outside the gene matches. Germline CDR1 is SEHNR and CDR2 is FQNEAQ (reference sequence). The length of the CDR3 is 13 residues. CDR3 in amino acids: CASSINRGETQYF. CDR3 coding DNA: TGTGCCAGCAGCATCAACAGGGGTGAGACCCAGTACTTC.

The chain couples TRBV28 to TRBJ1-2; D may be TRBD1 (5 bases). The CDR3 runs to 11 residues. Trimming pared 7 bases from V and 10 bases from J, leaving 13 bases between. Germline lookup yields CDR1 MDHEN and CDR2 SYDVKM. This CDR3 is CASIQGLTYTF. The CDR3 DNA follows: TGTGCCAGCATCCAGGGTTTAACCTACACCTTC.

Comments on this clone: Other DNA sequences from this sample encode an identical CDR3 as well. The V call is TRBV28, the J call TRBJ1-2; D is unresolved. This CDR3 is 12 amino acids long. Trimming pared 8 bases from V and 0 bases from J, leaving 7 bases between. The germline V gene has CDR1 MDHEN and CDR2 SYDVKM. CDR3 region: CASSPPNYGYTF. The DNA of the CDR3 is TGTGCCAGCTCCCCGCCTAACTATGGCTACACCTTC.

The chain couples TRBV29-1 to TRBJ2-1; tentatively, D is TRBD2 (6 bases). Germline V gene data show CDR1 as SQVTM and CDR2 as ANQGSEA. V gave up 6 bases and J gave up 8 bases, with 29 bases separating them. This CDR3 spans 17 amino acids. CDR3 nucleotide sequence: TGCAGCGTGGCGGGACTCCCAAGGTTCGCGGCTTTGCATGAGCAGTTCTTC. Its translation is CSVAGLPRFAALHEQFF.

A remark on this clone: This sample also contains other DNA sequences that code for the same CDR3. This chain connects TRBV9 to TRBJ2-7; 8 bases map to TRBD1. Germline V lookup: CDR1 SGDLS, CDR2 YYNGEE. The junction had 6 bases not matched to a gene; V was cut back by 4 bases and J by 6 bases. The CDR3 is 13 amino acids. CDR3 protein: CASSPGQGSEQYF. The CDR3 nucleotides are TGTGCCAGCAGCCCCGGACAGGGCTCCGAGCAGTACTTC.

The CDR3 sequence: CASSPGSGEQFF. DNA of the CDR3: TGTGCCAGCAGCCCCGGATCGGGTGAGCAGTTCTTC. This chain uses TRBV11-3 with TRBJ2-1, with no clear D. The CDR3 contains 12 residues. Germline V gives CDR1 SGHNT, CDR2 YENEEA. V was clipped by 5 bases and J by 9 bases, with 11 bases between them.

V and J are TRBV5-1 and TRBJ1-4; D might be TRBD1 (6 bases). The CDR3 sequence is 16 residues long. CDR1 and CDR2 from the germline V gene are SGHRS and YFSETQ. The V and J ends lost 3 bases and 0 bases respectively, with 12 bases between them. For the CDR3, the DNA is TGCGCCAGCAGCTCAATGACAGGCCCAACTAATGAAAAACTGTTTTTT. It translates to CASSSMTGPTNEKLFF. The variable domain in full, completed from reference TRBV5-1 and TRBJ1-4, reads KAGVTQTPRYLIKTRGQQVTLSCSPISGHRSVSWYQQTPGQGLQFLFEYFSETQRNKGNFPGRFSGRQFSNSRSEMNVSTLELGDSALYLCASSSMTGPTNEKLFFGSGTQLSVL.

V and J are TRBV5-1 and TRBJ2-1, with D perhaps given as TRBD1 or TRBD2 (5 bases each). V was clipped by 5 bases and J by 10 bases, with 16 bases between them. The CDR3 has 13 residues. Germline values: CDR1 SGHRS, CDR2 YFSETQ. CDR3 residues: CASSPRDPWEQFF. CDR3 sequence (DNA): TGCGCCAGCAGTCCCCGGGACCCCTGGGAGCAGTTCTTC. Variable domain in full (rest from reference TRBV5-1 and TRBJ2-1): KAGVTQTPRYLIKTRGQQVTLSCSPISGHRSVSWYQQTPGQGLQFLFEYFSETQRNKGNFPGRFSGRQFSNSRSEMNVSTLELGDSALYLCASSPRDPWEQFFGPGTRLTVL.

The count of this clone is one. The rearrangement joins TRBV5-4 to TRBJ2-7; D may be TRBD2 (5 bases). The germline CDR1 and CDR2 sequences are SGHNT and YYREEE (reference sequence). V was trimmed by 0 bases and J by 5 bases, leaving 9 bases between them. The CDR3 runs 13 residues. The CDR3 protein is CASSLDVGDEQYF. The CDR3, as DNA: TGTGCCAGCAGCTTGGATGTCGGGGACGAGCAGTACTTC.

The V gene is TRBV28, the J gene TRBJ1-1; 10 bases line up with TRBD1. This CDR3 spans 14 amino acids. V lost 2 bases to trimming and J lost 9 bases; unmatched junction nucleotides: 6. CDR1 is MDHEN and CDR2 is SYDVKM in the germline V gene. The CDR3 sequence: CASSLGQGGRKAFF. DNA for the CDR3: TGTGCCAGCAGTTTAGGACAGGGGGGGAGGAAAGCTTTCTTT.

The chain employs TRBV4-2 and TRBJ2-2, with 10 nucleotides matching TRBD2. The CDR3 consists of 17 residues. V lost 4 bases and J lost 2; bases outside the gene matches: 7. The germline V gene encodes CDR1 LGHNA and CDR2 YNFKEQ. The CDR3 is CASSLPSGGRNTGELFF. The CDR3 DNA is TGTGCCAGCAGCCTCCCTAGCGGGGGCCGAAACACCGGGGAGCTGTTTTTT.

The gene calls are TRBV10-3 and TRBJ1-5; 11 nucleotides line up with TRBD1. V lost 4 bases, J lost 8 bases, and 1 base stayed unmatched. The CDR3 has 13 residues. Germline CDR1 is ENHRY and CDR2 is SYGVKD. The CDR3 DNA follows: TGTGCCATCAGTGGGACAGGGGGCGAGCCCCAGCATTTT. Amino acids: CAISGTGGEPQHF.

Comments on this clone: The sample has other DNA sequences that encode this CDR3 too. The rearrangement links TRBV18 to TRBJ2-3, with 7 nucleotides matching TRBD1. Germline assignment: CDR1 KGHSH and CDR2 LQKENI. The ends lost 3 bases at V and 0 bases at J; junction bases unmatched: 0. This CDR3 contains 14 residues. The CDR3 nucleotides are TGTGCCAGCTCACCGGGACAGAGCACAGATACGCAGTATTTT. Protein product: CASSPGQSTDTQYF.

This CDR3 reads CASSGGTGEKLFF. CDR3 coding DNA: TGTGCCAGCTCAGGGGGGACAGGAGAAAAACTGTTTTTT. The genes are TRBV18 and TRBJ1-4, with 8 bases fitting TRBD1. The length of the CDR3 is 13 residues. V lost 5 bases and J lost 8; bases outside the gene matches: 4. The germline V gene has CDR1 KGHSH and CDR2 LQKENI.